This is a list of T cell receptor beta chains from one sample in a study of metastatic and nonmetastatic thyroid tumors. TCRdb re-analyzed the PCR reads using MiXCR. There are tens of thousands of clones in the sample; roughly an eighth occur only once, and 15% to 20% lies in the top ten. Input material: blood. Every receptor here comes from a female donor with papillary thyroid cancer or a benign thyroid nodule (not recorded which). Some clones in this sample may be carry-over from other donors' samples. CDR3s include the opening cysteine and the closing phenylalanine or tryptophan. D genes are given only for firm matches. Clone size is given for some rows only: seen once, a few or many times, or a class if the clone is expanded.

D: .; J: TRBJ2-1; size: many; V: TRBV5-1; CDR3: CASSPSTGILTYNEQFF; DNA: TGCGCCAGCAGCCCTTCTACAGGGATACTTACCTACAATGAGCAGTTCTTC
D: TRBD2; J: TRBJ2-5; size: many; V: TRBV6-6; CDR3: CASSYYSSGSGEETQYF; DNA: TGTGCCAGCAGTTACTATTCTAGCGGGAGTGGGGAAGAGACCCAGTACTTC
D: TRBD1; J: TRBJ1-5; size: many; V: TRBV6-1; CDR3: CASSPRQGMSGPQHF; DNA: TGTGCCAGCAGCCCTAGACAGGGGATGAGTGGGCCCCAGCATTTT
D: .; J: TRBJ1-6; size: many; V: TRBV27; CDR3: CASSFGSIYSPLHF; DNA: TGTGCCAGCAGTTTCGGGTCGATCTATTCACCCCTCCACTTT
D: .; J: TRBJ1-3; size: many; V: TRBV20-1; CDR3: CSALSWESGGTIYF; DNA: TGCAGTGCTTTATCTTGGGAGTCGGGTGGCACCATATATTTT
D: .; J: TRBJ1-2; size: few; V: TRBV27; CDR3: CASSLSAGSLYTF; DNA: TGTGCCAGCAGTTTATCGGCAGGTTCCCTCTACACCTTC
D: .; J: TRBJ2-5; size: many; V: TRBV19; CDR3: CASSISRAETQYF; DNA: TGTGCCAGTAGTATATCAAGGGCTGAGACCCAGTACTTC
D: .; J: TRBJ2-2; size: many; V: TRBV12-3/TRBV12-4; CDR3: CASNGRAQGNTGELFF; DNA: TGTGCCAGCAATGGCCGCGCGCAGGGAAACACCGGGGAGCTGTTTTTT
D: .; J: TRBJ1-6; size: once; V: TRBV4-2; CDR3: CASSQDWQGGSPLHF; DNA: TGTGCCAGCAGCCAAGATTGGCAGGGCGGTTCACCCCTCCACTTT
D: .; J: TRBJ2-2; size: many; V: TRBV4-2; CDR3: CASSQDPGAGELFF; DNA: TGTGCCAGCAGCCAGGACCCGGGGGCCGGGGAGCTGTTTTTT
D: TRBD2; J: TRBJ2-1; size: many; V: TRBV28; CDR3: CASSSPGLAGGNEQFF; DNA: TGTGCCAGCAGTTCTCCCGGACTAGCGGGAGGAAATGAGCAGTTCTTC
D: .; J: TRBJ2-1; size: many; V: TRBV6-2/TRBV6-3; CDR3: CASSYSARPAHEQFF; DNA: TGTGCCAGCAGTTACTCGGCCAGACCAGCCCATGAGCAGTTCTTC
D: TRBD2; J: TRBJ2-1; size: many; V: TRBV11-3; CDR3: CASSLGAGVLYEQFF; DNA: TGTGCCAGCAGCTTGGGTGCGGGAGTACTTTATGAGCAGTTCTTC
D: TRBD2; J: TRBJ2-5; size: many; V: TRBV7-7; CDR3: CASSRSGGGGETQYF; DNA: TGTGCTAGCAGCCGCAGTGGCGGGGGTGGGGAGACCCAGTACTTC
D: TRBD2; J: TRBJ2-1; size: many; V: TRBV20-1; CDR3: CSALSGRIYNEQFF; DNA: TGCAGTGCCCTTAGCGGGAGGATATACAATGAGCAGTTCTTC
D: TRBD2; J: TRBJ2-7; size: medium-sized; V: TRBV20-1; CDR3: CSARDRASGRPSLYF; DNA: TGCAGTGCTAGAGATCGGGCTAGCGGGAGGCCCTCACTCTACTTC
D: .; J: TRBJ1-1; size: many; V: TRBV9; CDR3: CASSVEGPEAFF; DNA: TGTGCCAGCAGCGTAGAGGGCCCTGAAGCTTTCTTT
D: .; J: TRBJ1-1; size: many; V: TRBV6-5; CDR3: CASSYSDSPEAFF; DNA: TGTGCCAGCAGTTACTCAGACAGTCCTGAAGCTTTCTTT
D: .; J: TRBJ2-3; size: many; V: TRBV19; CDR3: CASSLDPRTDTQYF; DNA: TGTGCCAGTAGTTTGGATCCGCGCACAGATACGCAGTATTTT
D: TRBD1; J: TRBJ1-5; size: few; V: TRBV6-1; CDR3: CASSEAGGGSQPQHF; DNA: TGTGCCAGCAGTGAAGCGGGAGGGGGCAGTCAGCCCCAGCATTTT
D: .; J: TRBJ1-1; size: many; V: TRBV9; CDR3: CASSLRMNTEAFF; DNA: TGTGCCAGCAGCCTCCGTATGAACACTGAAGCTTTCTTT
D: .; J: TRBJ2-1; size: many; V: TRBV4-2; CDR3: CASSPPGFRYNEQFF; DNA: TGTGCCAGCAGCCCCCCTGGATTCCGCTACAATGAGCAGTTCTTC
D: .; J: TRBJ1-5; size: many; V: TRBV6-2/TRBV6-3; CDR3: CASSYTGDQPQHF; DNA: TGTGCCAGCAGTTACACGGGTGATCAGCCCCAGCATTTT
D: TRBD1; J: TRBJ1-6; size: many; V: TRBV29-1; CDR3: CSVATGNNSPLHF; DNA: TGCAGCGTAGCGACAGGGAATAATTCACCCCTCCACTTT
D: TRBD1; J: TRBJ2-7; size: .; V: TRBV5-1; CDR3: CASSPLGQGGPSEQYF; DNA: TGCGCCAGCAGCCCCCTCGGACAGGGTGGTCCTTCCGAGCAGTACTTC
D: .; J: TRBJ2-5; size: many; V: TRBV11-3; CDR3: CASSETQETQYF; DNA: TGTGCCAGCAGCGAGACCCAAGAGACCCAGTACTTC
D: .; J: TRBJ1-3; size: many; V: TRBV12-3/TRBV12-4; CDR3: CASSLSPNTIYF; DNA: TGTGCCAGCAGTTTATCCCCGAACACCATATATTTT
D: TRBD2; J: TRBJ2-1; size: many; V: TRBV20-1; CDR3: CSAREGGSSYNEQFF; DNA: TGCAGTGCTAGAGAAGGCGGGAGCTCCTACAATGAGCAGTTCTTC
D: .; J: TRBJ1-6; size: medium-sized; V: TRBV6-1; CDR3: CASSPTWVSPLHF; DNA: TGTGCCAGCAGTCCGACTTGGGTTTCACCCCTCCACTTT
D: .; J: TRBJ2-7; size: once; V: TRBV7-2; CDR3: CASSTAEGLSYEQYF; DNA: TGTGCTAGCAGCACAGCGGAAGGGTTGAGCTACGAGCAGTACTTC
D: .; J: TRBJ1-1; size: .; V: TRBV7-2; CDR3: CASSLGHTNTEAFF; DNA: TGTGCCAGCAGCTTAGGACACACGAACACTGAAGCTTTCTTT
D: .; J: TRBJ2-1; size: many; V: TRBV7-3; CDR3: CASSPQHYNEQFF; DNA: TGTGCCAGCAGCCCTCAGCACTACAATGAGCAGTTCTTC
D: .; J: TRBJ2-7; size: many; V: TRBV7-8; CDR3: CASSRGSGGEQYF; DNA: TGTGCCAGCAGCCGGGGTAGTGGGGGCGAGCAGTACTTC
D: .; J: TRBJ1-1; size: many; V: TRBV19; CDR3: CASSMDYTRENTEAFF; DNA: TGTGCCAGTAGTATGGACTATACGCGGGAGAACACTGAAGCTTTCTTT
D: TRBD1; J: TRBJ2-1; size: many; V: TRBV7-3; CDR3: CASSKPGQGNEQFF; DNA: TGTGCCAGCAGCAAACCGGGACAGGGTAATGAGCAGTTCTTC
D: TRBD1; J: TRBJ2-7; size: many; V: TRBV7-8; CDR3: CASSLEGQGSYEQYF; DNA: TGTGCCAGCAGCTTAGAGGGACAGGGGTCCTACGAGCAGTACTTC
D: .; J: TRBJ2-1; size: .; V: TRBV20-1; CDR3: CSARGPPPIPYNEQFF; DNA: TGCAGTGCTAGAGGTCCCCCCCCTATTCCCTACAATGAGCAGTTCTTC
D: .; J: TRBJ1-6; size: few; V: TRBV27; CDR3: CASRMTENSPLHF; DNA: TGTGCCAGCAGGATGACAGAAAATTCACCCCTCCACTTT
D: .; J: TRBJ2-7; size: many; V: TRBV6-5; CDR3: CASSYRAKGDEQYF; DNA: TGTGCCAGCAGTTACCGGGCAAAGGGGGACGAGCAGTACTTC
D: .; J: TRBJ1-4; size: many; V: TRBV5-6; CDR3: CASSFIRGRTNEKLFF; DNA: TGTGCCAGCAGCTTTATCAGGGGTAGAACTAATGAAAAACTGTTTTTT
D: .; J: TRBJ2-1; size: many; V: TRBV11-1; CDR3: CASSLNGGPSYNEQFF; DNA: TGTGCCAGCAGCTTAAACGGGGGCCCCTCCTACAATGAGCAGTTCTTC
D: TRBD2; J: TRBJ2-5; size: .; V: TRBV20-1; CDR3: CSASKTSGIQETQYF; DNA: TGCAGTGCTAGCAAGACTAGCGGGATCCAAGAGACCCAGTACTTC
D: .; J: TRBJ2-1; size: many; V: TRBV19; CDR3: CASSIVVGSAYNEQFF; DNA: TGTGCCAGTAGTATTGTCGTGGGTAGCGCCTACAATGAGCAGTTCTTC
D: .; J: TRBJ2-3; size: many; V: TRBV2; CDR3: CASRGGLEGKGTDTQYF; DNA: TGTGCCAGCAGGGGGGGTCTGGAGGGAAAGGGCACAGATACGCAGTATTTT
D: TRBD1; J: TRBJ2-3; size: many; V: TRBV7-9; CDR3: CASSAGTGGADTQYF; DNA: TGTGCCAGCAGCGCCGGGACAGGGGGCGCGGATACGCAGTATTTT
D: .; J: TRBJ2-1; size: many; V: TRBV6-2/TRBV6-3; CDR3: CASSHPGSYNEQFF; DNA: TGTGCCAGCAGTCACCCGGGTAGCTACAATGAGCAGTTCTTC